This TCR beta chain was identified in a study of T cells in Graves' hyperthyroidism and ophthalmopathy. Study overall: Sampling of peripheral blood happened at initial diagnosis, prior to any treatment. Overall study results and limits: Separation of ophthalmopathy from stable hyperthyroidism was achieved by a 13 V-J model. Most clonotypes expanded in thyroid above 0.001 were likewise present in blood.

Fresh peripheral blood, 10 ml, was the source of the PBMCs. This clonotype has more than one count but fewer than ten. What it binds is unknown. The length of the CDR3 is 14 residues. The junction had 7 bases not matched to a gene; V was cut back by 7 bases and J by 9 bases. Per the germline V gene, CDR1 is KGHDR and CDR2 is SFDVKD. Amplified TCR beta CDR3 regions derived from RNA transcripts. A first-round RT-PCR of the TCR CDR3 used the HTBI primer set. MiXCR, applied by TCRdb to the multiplex PCR reads, yields one record per CDR3 protein. The profile shows around 530,000 distinct CDR3 sequences, roughly 15% of them singletons.

Sequenced input: blood. The chain uses TRBV24-1 and TRBJ1-6; 8 bases map to TRBD1. This sequence originates from a woman in her late teens or twenties with Graves' ophthalmopathy. The CDR3 nucleotides read TGTGCCACCAGCTCCGGGACAGGAGGTTCACCCCTCCACTTT. This translates into CATSSGTGGSPLHF.